Sequencing of this T cell receptor beta chain was carried out in a study of tumor-infiltrating lymphocytes in primary liver carcinoma. Study overall: Patients, male and female, were 30 to 69 years old. Study results and caveats: Tumor-adjacent and tumor-blood pairs displayed less overlap than did pairs of tumor regions.

Regarding this clonotype: Its specificity is unknown.

CDR1 is SEHNR, CDR2 FQNEAQ, per germline (reference sequence). The V end lost 5 bases, the J end lost 3 bases, and 11 bases lay between the germline ends. The CDR3 consists of 13 residues. Priming with a constant-region primer yielded TCR beta cDNA from roughly 490 ng total RNA. Each TCR beta library was derived from three nested multiplex PCR rounds that employed slightly modified ARM-PCR. TRBV1-TRBV30 forward primers paired with a C-beta reverse primer drove the first two PCR rounds, roughly 10 cycles each. TCRdb used MiXCR to reprocess the multiplex PCR reads, holding one entry per CDR3 protein. In the table there are about 120,000 distinct CDR3 sequences, less than 75% of which are singletons. Joint extraction of RNA and DNA used roughly 19-33 mg of bulk tissue that was unsorted.

The receptor comes from an older woman with primary liver carcinoma and hepatitis B virus infection. The V gene is TRBV7-9, the J gene TRBJ2-7; D remains unclear. Sequenced: tumor-adjacent normal liver tissue. The DNA for the CDR3 is TGTGCCAGCAGCGCGGCATGGAACTACGAGCAGTACTTC. It translates to CASSAAWNYEQYF.